A single sample is the source of the 17 T cell receptor beta chains below, sequenced in a study of patients and donors after allogeneic stem cell transplantation. One entry per CDR3 protein, called by TCRdb with MiXCR from the RT-PCR reads. The sample carries 150,000 to 250,000 distinct CDR3 sequences, 41% recorded once. Input material: blood, either unsorted or a sorted T cell fraction (not recorded which). These TCRs come from a human donor who was either an allogeneic HSCT recipient or a stem cell or donor lymphocyte infusion donor (not recorded which). It is not recorded whose cells these are; they may come from a transplant donor.

This clonotype was found once. V is TRBV12-3 or TRBV12-4 and J is TRBJ2-5, with D possibly matching TRBD2 (5 bases). There are 14 residues in the CDR3. V was trimmed by 0 bases and J by 5 bases, leaving 10 bases between them. In DNA form, the CDR3 reads TGTGCCAGCAGTTTAGCGGGAGCTGGGGAGACCCAGTACTTC. This sequence encodes CASSLAGAGETQYF.

The rearrangement joins TRBV30 to TRBJ1-2; D not resolved. Trimming took off 8 bases at V and 0 bases at J, with 10 bases between the two ends. The CDR3 has 12 residues. Germline CDR1 reads GTSNPN; CDR2 reads SVGIG (reference sequence). The CDR3 DNA sequence: TGTGCCGCGCGTTTGGCTAACTATGGCTACACCTTC. It translates to CAARLANYGYTF.

The chain couples TRBV27 to TRBJ2-7, with 9 nucleotides matching TRBD1. The CDR3 runs to 14 residues. V dropped 4 bases and J dropped 5; count of bases not matched to a gene: 6. Germline CDR1 reads MNHEY; CDR2 reads SMNVEV (reference sequence). The CDR3 sequence: CASSSPGQGNEQYF. DNA of the CDR3: TGTGCCAGCAGTTCACCGGGACAGGGTAACGAGCAGTACTTC.

There are a few counts of this clonotype. The chain recombines TRBV20-1 with TRBJ1-2, with no clear D. The germline V and J ends were trimmed by 3 bases and 0 bases, with 20 bases remaining between them. The CDR3 is made up of 17 amino acids. Germline lookup yields CDR1 DFQATT and CDR2 SNEGSKA (reference sequence). The CDR3 loop is CSARGSRRNLTNYGYTF. The CDR3, as DNA: TGCAGTGCTAGGGGGAGCAGACGAAACCTCACTAACTATGGCTACACCTTC.

V gene TRBV4-1 combines with J gene TRBJ1-6; TRBD1 agrees at 8 bases. This CDR3 region has 16 residues. Germline values: CDR1 MGHRA, CDR2 YSYEKL. V lost 3 bases to trimming and J lost 8 bases; unmatched junction nucleotides: 9. The chain's CDR3 is CASSHPQGEAYSPLHF. The CDR3 DNA is TGCGCCAGCAGCCACCCACAGGGGGAGGCCTATTCACCCCTCCACTTT.

This clonotype has a single count. The chain combines TRBV4-3 with TRBJ2-1, with 10 bases matching TRBD2. The germline CDR1 and CDR2 sequences are LGHNA and YSLEER. The J segment lost 7 bases and the V segment lost 0 bases, leaving 15 bases of the junction unmatched. The CDR3 is 19 amino acids. The CDR3 DNA reads as TGCGCCAGCAGCCAAGATCGATCTTACGGGCTAGCGGGAGTAAATGAGCAGTTCTTC. Residues: CASSQDRSYGLAGVNEQFF.

This chain uses TRBV10-3 with TRBJ1-3; no definite D call. V lost 6 bases to trimming and J lost 4 bases, with 19 bases between them. This CDR3 is built from 16 residues. Germline loops: CDR1 ENHRY, CDR2 SYGVKD. CDR3 sequence: CAIRDRYRTSGNTIYF. The CDR3 DNA reads TGTGCCATCAGGGACCGATACAGAACCTCCGGAAACACCATATATTTT.

This clonotype showed up just a few times. The chain has TRBV6-2 or TRBV6-3 and TRBJ2-7, with 13 bases aligning to TRBD2. The CDR3 loop spans 14 amino acids. Germline trimming cut 7 bases from V and 5 bases from J; bases unmatched to any gene: 5. Germline V gene sequence: CDR1 MNHEY, CDR2 SVGEGT. CDR3 sequence (DNA): TGTGCCAGCACCCGACTAGCGGGAGGCCACGAGCAGTACTTC. Translating gives CASTRLAGGHEQYF.

This clonotype was detected a few times. The V call is TRBV6-1, the J call TRBJ1-4, with D perhaps matching TRBD1 (6 bases). This CDR3 region has 16 residues. Germline CDR1 MNHNS, CDR2 SASEGT. Trimming cost V 1 base and J 5 bases, with 14 bases left between them. The CDR3 region has the DNA TGTGCCAGCAGTGAAGTATTGGACAGCTTCAATGAAAAACTGTTTTTT. The encoded protein is CASSEVLDSFNEKLFF.

V usage is TRBV7-2 and J usage is TRBJ1-2, with 11 bases matching TRBD1. The CDR3 spans 15 residues. Germline V gene data show CDR1 as SGHTA and CDR2 as FQGNSA. The V gene end was trimmed by 5 bases and the J gene end by 6 bases; junction bases not matched to a gene: 8. The DNA for the CDR3 is TGTGCCAGCAGCACCTGGGACAGGGGGTCCGATGGCTACACCTTC. Translating it yields CASSTWDRGSDGYTF.

V gene TRBV29-1 combines with J gene TRBJ1-3, with no clear D. CDR1 and CDR2 (germline): SQVTM, ANQGSEA. CDR3 length: 12 amino acids. V was clipped by 4 bases and J by 4 bases, with 8 bases between them. The CDR3 is CSVGQAGNTIYF. CDR3 nucleotides: TGCAGCGTTGGCCAGGCAGGAAACACCATATATTTT. Full variable domain (remainder filled in from reference TRBV29-1 and TRBJ1-3): SAVISQKPSRDICQRGTSLTIQCQVDSQVTMMFWYRQQPGQSLTLIATANQGSEATYESGFVIDKFPISRPNLTFSTLTVSNMSPEDSSIYLCSVGQAGNTIYFGEGSWLTVV.

A few counts support this clonotype. V gene TRBV12-3 or TRBV12-4 combines with J gene TRBJ2-1; TRBD2 agrees at 15 bases. Trimming removed 5 bases from V and 15 bases from J; junction bases left unmatched: 8. There are 14 residues in the CDR3. The CDR3 here is CASSPSGTSGRLFF. As DNA, the CDR3 is TGTGCCAGCAGTCCATCCGGGACTAGCGGGAGGCTGTTCTTC.

This clonotype was observed a few times. The V gene is TRBV20-1, the J gene TRBJ1-5; D uncertain. The CDR3 sequence is 12 residues long. Trimming left V 4 bases short and J 4 bases short, with 8 bases between. Looked up from germline, CDR1 is DFQATT and CDR2 is SNEGSKA (reference sequence). The CDR3 reads CSAITGNQPQHF. CDR3 bases: TGCAGTGCTATCACGGGTAATCAGCCCCAGCATTTT.

Concerning this clonotype itself: A junction boundary mismatches the germline segment, possibly from a read error. The chain employs TRBV2 and TRBJ1-2; D remains unclear. The CDR3 loop spans 15 amino acids. The germline V gene has CDR1 SNHLY and CDR2 FYNNEI. CDR3 residues: CASSTHKGFGEVESF. Here the CDR3 DNA reads TGTGCCAGCAGTACACACAAGGGATTTGGGGAAGTCGAGTCCTTC.

This clonotype has a handful of counts. V and J are TRBV5-1 and TRBJ2-1, with a tentative D call TRBD2 (5 bases). V shed 2 bases and J shed 2 bases, with 17 bases lying between them. Germline V lookup: CDR1 SGHRS, CDR2 YFSETQ. The length of the CDR3 is 17 residues. The DNA of the CDR3 is TGCGCCAGCAGCTTCGAACTAGTAGTACCGCCCTACAATGAGCAGTTCTTC. This gives the protein CASSFELVVPPYNEQFF.

This clonotype came up a few times. CDR3 in amino acids: CASSYLGGAVGELFF. DNA for the CDR3: TGTGCCAGCAGTTACCTCGGGGGGGCGGTCGGGGAGCTGTTTTTT. This chain uses TRBV6-6 with TRBJ2-2; 8 bases line up with TRBD2. CDR3 length: 15 amino acids. With 2 bases clipped from V and 7 bases from J, the junction kept 6 bases outside the gene matches. Germline values: CDR1 MNHNY, CDR2 SVGAGI (reference sequence).

V is TRBV19 and J is TRBJ2-7; 8 nucleotides agree with TRBD2. J lost 0 bases, V lost 6 bases, and 7 bases had no gene match. This CDR3 comprises 15 residues. Germline CDR1 is LNHDA and CDR2 is SQIVND (reference sequence). DNA of the CDR3: TGTGCCAGTAGCTCCCTAGCGGGCTACTCCTACGAGCAGTACTTC. Residues: CASSSLAGYSYEQYF.